This is a list of T cell receptor beta chains from one sample in a study of CD8 T cells in Susac syndrome. TCRdb re-analysed the immunoSEQ multiplex PCR reads in MiXCR, keeping a single row per CDR3 protein. The table records under 200,000 distinct CDR3 sequences, 85% to 95% of them present only once. Material for sequencing was CD4+ T cells from PBMCs. The receptor set was obtained from a human donor in good health. CDR3s include the opening cysteine and the closing phenylalanine or tryptophan. D genes are given only for firm matches. Where a row states a size, it is once, few, many or the class of an expanded clone; other rows omit it.

J gene | D gene | clone size | V gene | CDR3 protein | CDR3 DNA
TRBJ1-1 | NA | NA | TRBV29-1 | CSGRQANTEAFF | TGCAGCGGTCGACAGGCAAACACTGAAGCTTTCTTT
TRBJ1-1 | TRBD1 | once | TRBV4-1 | CASSQIDRDEAFF | TGCGCCAGCAGCCAGATTGACAGGGATGAAGCTTTCTTT
TRBJ2-3 | NA | NA | TRBV9 | CASSVAGWSDTQYF | TGTGCCAGCAGCGTGGCGGGATGGTCAGATACGCAGTATTTT
TRBJ2-3 | NA | NA | TRBV6-5 | CASRADVTDTQYF | TGTGCCAGCAGGGCAGATGTGACAGATACGCAGTATTTT
TRBJ1-2 | NA | NA | TRBV11-2 | CASSLVTHGYTF | TGTGCCAGCAGCTTAGTGACACATGGCTACACCTTC
TRBJ1-2 | NA | NA | TRBV3-1 | CASSQGHGTNYGYTF | TGTGCCAGCAGCCAAGGACACGGGACTAACTATGGCTACACCTTC
TRBJ2-2 | NA | NA | TRBV28 | CASKDNANTGELFF | TGTGCCAGCAAGGACAACGCGAACACCGGGGAGCTGTTTTTT
TRBJ1-6 | NA | NA | TRBV2 | CASTYRRGNSPLHF | TGTGCCAGCACCTATCGAAGGGGTAATTCACCCCTCCACTTT
TRBJ2-2 | NA | NA | TRBV15 | CATSRIPTGELFF | TGTGCCACCAGCAGGATACCGACCGGGGAGCTGTTTTTT
TRBJ1-3 | NA | NA | TRBV29-1 | CSVDAGQGNTIYF | TGCAGCGTTGATGCTGGGCAGGGAAACACCATATATTTT
TRBJ2-1 | NA | NA | TRBV7-7 | CASSFSGGDPHEQFF | TGTGCTAGCAGCTTTTCCGGGGGCGATCCACATGAGCAGTTCTTC
TRBJ2-1 | TRBD2 | NA | TRBV24-1 | CATSDPRGRAWGEQFF | TGTGCCACCAGTGACCCCCGAGGGAGGGCCTGGGGTGAGCAGTTCTTC
TRBJ1-1 | NA | NA | TRBV29-1 | CSVERPNTEAFF | TGCAGCGTTGAACGACCGAACACTGAAGCTTTCTTT
TRBJ2-5 | NA | NA | TRBV14 | CASTQGRQETQYF | TGTGCCAGCACCCAGGGACGTCAAGAGACCCAGTACTTC
TRBJ1-1 | NA | NA | TRBV4-2 | CASSQDPDRAFF | TGTGCCAGCAGCCAAGACCCGGACCGAGCTTTCTTT
TRBJ2-1 | NA | NA | TRBV20-1 | CSAREARGVEGEQFF | TGCAGTGCTAGAGAGGCTCGGGGAGTAGAGGGTGAGCAGTTCTTC
TRBJ2-3 | TRBD2 | NA | TRBV20-1 | CSAESGITDTQYF | TGCAGTGCGGAGAGCGGGATCACAGATACGCAGTATTTT
TRBJ2-5 | NA | NA | TRBV7-9 | CASSLQWSETQYF | TGTGCCAGCAGCTTACAATGGTCCGAGACCCAGTACTTC
TRBJ1-2 | NA | NA | TRBV5-6 | CASSLEAVRGYTF | TGTGCCAGCAGCTTGGAGGCAGTGAGGGGCTACACCTTC
TRBJ2-3 | NA | NA | TRBV7-2 | CASSWGSTDTQYF | TGTGCCAGCAGCTGGGGGTCCACAGATACGCAGTATTTT
TRBJ2-5 | NA | NA | TRBV27 | CASSLAWGRGQETQYF | TGTGCCAGCAGTTTAGCTTGGGGGAGGGGGCAAGAGACCCAGTACTTC
TRBJ2-3 | TRBD2 | NA | TRBV20-1 | CSAIGLAETDTQYF | TGCAGTGCTATAGGGCTAGCGGAGACAGATACGCAGTATTTT
TRBJ2-3 | NA | NA | TRBV12-3/TRBV12-4 | CASAMRDTQYF | TGTGCCAGCGCCATGCGGGATACGCAGTATTTT
TRBJ1-5 | NA | few | TRBV4-1 | CARSRRGGAQHF | TGCGCCAGAAGTCGAAGGGGGGGAGCCCAGCATTTT
TRBJ1-1 | NA | NA | TRBV12-3/TRBV12-4 | CASSRAGGTEAFF | TGTGCCAGCAGCCGGGCGGGGGGCACTGAAGCTTTCTTT
TRBJ1-2 | NA | NA | TRBV7-9 | CASSLAVLDSGYTF | TGTGCCAGCAGCTTAGCGGTCCTGGACAGTGGCTACACCTTC
TRBJ2-7 | TRBD1 | NA | TRBV3-1 | CASSQEYGTENF | TGTGCCAGCAGCCAAGAATATGGGACAGAGAACTTC
TRBJ2-2 | NA | NA | TRBV9 | CASSVDPDGTGELFF | TGTGCCAGCAGCGTAGACCCAGATGGTACCGGGGAGCTGTTTTTT
TRBJ1-6 | NA | NA | TRBV20-1 | CSAFPPGQYSPLHF | TGCAGTGCCTTCCCACCCGGACAGTATTCACCCCTCCACTTT
TRBJ2-6 | NA | NA | TRBV7-3 | CASSSQGYGANVLTF | TGTGCCAGCAGCTCACAGGGATACGGGGCCAACGTCCTGACTTTC
TRBJ2-1 | NA | once | TRBV20-1 | CSSSEGAQTEQFF | TGCAGCAGTTCGGAGGGCGCACAGACCGAGCAGTTCTTC
TRBJ1-6 | NA | NA | TRBV3-1 | CASSPGEQIPYSPLHF | TGTGCCAGCAGCCCGGGAGAACAGATCCCTTATTCACCCCTCCACTTT
TRBJ2-2 | NA | NA | TRBV27 | CASSGGRDGELFF | TGTGCCAGCAGTGGCGGACGTGACGGGGAGCTGTTTTTT
TRBJ1-2 | NA | NA | TRBV7-9 | CASSSRGDNYGYTF | TGTGCCAGCAGCTCTAGAGGGGACAACTATGGCTACACCTTC
TRBJ2-3 | NA | NA | TRBV9 | CASGGPDSWDTQYF | TGTGCCAGCGGGGGACCCGATAGTTGGGATACGCAGTATTTT
TRBJ1-2 | TRBD1 | NA | TRBV20-1 | CSATSQGANYGYTF | TGCAGTGCGACTTCCCAGGGGGCCAACTATGGCTACACCTTC
TRBJ2-3 | TRBD2 | NA | TRBV24-1 | CATSDGRAEPTDTQYF | TGTGCCACCAGTGACGGGAGGGCCGAACCCACAGATACGCAGTATTTT
TRBJ2-2 | NA | once | TRBV7-2 | CASSQMSGTGELFF | TGTGCCAGCAGCCAGATGTCGGGGACCGGGGAGCTGTTTTTT
TRBJ2-1 | NA | NA | TRBV27 | CASSFVGGEQFF | TGTGCCAGCAGTTTCGTAGGGGGTGAGCAGTTCTTC
TRBJ2-4 | NA | NA | TRBV11-2 | CASTDSTIAKNIQYF | TGTGCCAGCACCGACAGTACCATAGCCAAAAACATTCAGTACTTC
TRBJ2-3 | TRBD2 | NA | TRBV12-5 | CASGLASGATDTQYF | TGTGCTAGTGGTTTGGCTAGCGGGGCCACAGATACGCAGTATTTT
TRBJ1-1 | NA | NA | TRBV11-1 | CASSLGAVTEAFF | TGTGCCAGCAGCTTAGGAGCGGTCACTGAAGCTTTCTTT
TRBJ2-2 | NA | NA | TRBV25-1 | CATAAGIHLGNTGELFF | TGTGCCACGGCCGCCGGGATCCACCTAGGGAACACCGGGGAGCTGTTTTTT
TRBJ1-5 | NA | NA | TRBV15 | CATSFRRGGSNQPQHF | TGTGCCACCAGCTTCCGACGGGGAGGGTCCAATCAGCCCCAGCATTTT
TRBJ1-2 | NA | NA | TRBV7-9 | CASSSRTDNYGYTF | TGTGCCAGCAGCTCCCGGACAGATAACTATGGCTACACCTTC
TRBJ1-1 | NA | once | TRBV6-5 | CASLDNMNTEAFF | TGTGCCAGTCTGGACAACATGAACACTGAAGCTTTCTTT
TRBJ2-7 | NA | NA | TRBV7-2 | CASSLVGTGIYEQYF | TGTGCCAGCAGCTTAGTGGGTACAGGGATCTACGAGCAGTACTTC